Following are 17 T cell receptor beta chains from one sample sequenced in a study of shared clonotypes between healthy human individuals. CD8 cells classed as naive were CD45RO-negative and positively selected for CCR7, excluding terminally differentiated effector memory CD45RA+ cells. Sequenced by immunoSEQ multiplex PCR; TCRdb stores in-frame clones only, minus some. The sample yields millions of clones, just over 90% seen once. Source material: naive CD8+ T cells from PBMCs. These receptors all come from a man aged 18 to 29 in good health. Some clones in this sample may be carry-over from other donors' samples.

This clone was detected only once. The chain carries TRBV19 and TRBJ2-1; 7 positions match TRBD2. The CDR3 spans 16 residues. Germline V CDR1 and CDR2: LNHDA, SQIVND (reference sequence). After removal of 0 bases from V and 5 bases from J, the junction contained 7 bases not matched to a gene. The CDR3 nucleotides are TGTGCCAGTAGTATAGAAGCCCTTAGCGGGCACAATGAGCAGTTCTTC. It encodes CASSIEALSGHNEQFF.

CDR3 DNA: TGCGCCAGCAGCCAAACCCCCGGGCGCACCGGGGAGCTGTTTTTT. The encoded protein is CASSQTPGRTGELFF. The V gene is TRBV4-3, the J gene TRBJ2-2; D is uncertain. Germline V CDR1 and CDR2: LGHNA, YSLEER. The germline V and J ends were trimmed by 2 bases and 4 bases, with 11 bases remaining between them. CDR3 size: 15 residues.

The rearrangement uses TRBV2 and TRBJ2-6; 8 nucleotides align to TRBD1. J gave up 1 base and V 9 bases, and 5 bases lay outside the gene matches. The germline gives CDR1 SNHLY, CDR2 FYNNEI. The CDR3 spans 15 residues. The CDR3 DNA is TGTGCCAGGACAGGGGAATCTTCTGGGGCCAACGTCCTGACTTTC. Translating it yields CARTGESSGANVLTF.

The V call is TRBV5-1, the J call TRBJ2-7; D is unclear. In germline, CDR1 is SGHRS, CDR2 YFSETQ. The CDR3 is made up of 15 amino acids. V lost 3 bases and J lost 3, with 16 bases in between. Written as DNA, the CDR3 is TGCGCCAGCAGCTCCACCTTTAAGGATTACTACGAGCAGTACTTC. Translation gives CASSSTFKDYYEQYF.

The V and J genes are TRBV19 and TRBJ2-1; either TRBD1 or TRBD2 may supply D (5 bases each). Per the germline V gene, CDR1 is LNHDA and CDR2 is SQIVND (reference sequence). The CDR3 is 15 amino acids. V lost 5 bases to trimming and J lost 4 bases, with 15 bases between them. The CDR3 is CASSSPGTGYNEQFF. CDR3 sequence (DNA): TGTGCCAGTAGTTCCCCGGGGACGGGTTACAATGAGCAGTTCTTC. Based on the CDR3 plus reference TRBV19 and TRBJ2-1, the full variable domain is DGGITQSPKYLFRKEGQNVTLSCEQNLNHDAMYWYRQDPGQGLRLIYYSQIVNDFQKGDIAEGYSVSREKKESFPLTVTSAQKNPTAFYLCASSSPGTGYNEQFFGPGTRLTVL.

The chain links TRBV19 to TRBJ2-7; D possibly uses TRBD1 or TRBD2 (5 bases each). V lost 5 bases and J 2 bases, leaving 19 bases between the germline ends. Per the germline V gene, CDR1 is LNHDA and CDR2 is SQIVND (reference sequence). The CDR3 is 16 residues long. Here the CDR3 DNA reads TGTGCCAGTAGTCCCCCCGGGACCTCAGTTACCTACGAGCAGTACTTC. It specifies CASSPPGTSVTYEQYF.

This chain joins TRBV5-1 and TRBJ1-2; D is unresolved. The CDR3 is 15 amino acids. Germline V gene sequence: CDR1 SGHRS, CDR2 YFSETQ. The V and J ends lost 1 base and 6 bases respectively, with 16 bases between them. The CDR3 DNA sequence: TGCGCCAGCAGCTTGTATATGGATGTTTTCGATGGCTACACCTTC. It specifies CASSLYMDVFDGYTF.

The chain combines TRBV5-1 with TRBJ2-2; the D is unclear. Germline V gene lookup returns CDR1 SGHRS and CDR2 YFSETQ. The length of the CDR3 is 13 residues. The V end was cut by 3 bases, the J end by 3 bases, with 6 bases between. CDR3 coding DNA: TGCGCCAGCAGCTCCTCGCACACCGGGGAGCTGTTTTTT. As protein: CASSSSHTGELFF. The complete variable domain, with remaining parts taken from reference TRBV5-1 and TRBJ2-2, reads KAGVTQTPRYLIKTRGQQVTLSCSPISGHRSVSWYQQTPGQGLQFLFEYFSETQRNKGNFPGRFSGRQFSNSRSEMNVSTLELGDSALYLCASSSSHTGELFFGEGSRLTVL.

The V and J genes are TRBV6-1 and TRBJ1-1, with a weak D call TRBD1 (6 bases). Germline CDR1 MNHNS, CDR2 SASEGT. The CDR3 spans 14 residues. Trimming shortened V by 3 bases and J by 5 bases, and 13 bases separated the two germline ends. CDR3 DNA sequence: TGTGCCAGCAGTGAGTCTGGGGGCCGAACTGAAGCTTTCTTT. It codes for CASSESGGRTEAFF.

V and J are TRBV28 and TRBJ1-1; 8 bases match TRBD1. With 6 bases clipped from V and 6 bases from J, the junction kept 9 bases outside the gene matches. The CDR3 runs 14 residues. Germline CDR1 MDHEN, CDR2 SYDVKM. Written as DNA, the CDR3 is TGTGCCAGCAGGTCCGACAGGGGATCCGCTGAAGCTTTCTTT. It specifies CASRSDRGSAEAFF.

The V and J genes are TRBV5-6 and TRBJ2-2, with 7 bases fitting TRBD2. The CDR3 is made up of 16 amino acids. The germline V gene has CDR1 SGHDT and CDR2 YYEEEE. V lost 4 bases, J lost 6 bases, and 12 bases stayed unmatched. In DNA, the CDR3 is TGTGCCAGCAGCGTCGAGTTGGAGGGGAGGGCCGGGGAGCTGTTTTTT. Protein sequence: CASSVELEGRAGELFF.

The chain carries TRBV4-3 and TRBJ2-1; 7 bases match TRBD2. The CDR3 is 17 residues long. The V segment lost 3 bases and the J segment 7 bases; nucleotides outside the gene matches: 15. Germline CDR1 and CDR2: LGHNA and YSLEER. CDR3 protein: CASSQRLGGRAGNEQFF. In nucleotides, the CDR3 is TGCGCCAGCAGCCAGCGCCTCGGGGGGAGGGCCGGTAATGAGCAGTTCTTC.

A single count supports this clone. The V gene is TRBV4-1, the J gene TRBJ2-1; TRBD2 matches 8 bases. The J segment lost 2 bases and the V segment lost 4 bases, leaving 13 bases of the junction unmatched. This CDR3 is built from 18 residues. Germline loops: CDR1 MGHRA, CDR2 YSYEKL. The CDR3 bases are TGCGCCAGCAGCCTCGTTGGGGCTAGCGGGCCGACCTACAATGAGCAGTTCTTC. It yields the protein CASSLVGASGPTYNEQFF.

The rearrangement links TRBV29-1 to TRBJ2-7, with D uncertain. The germline V and J ends were trimmed by 7 bases and 0 bases, with 13 bases remaining between them. The CDR3 spans 13 residues. Germline V gene data show CDR1 as SQVTM and CDR2 as ANQGSEA. CDR3 in amino acids: CSANTESSYEQYF. The DNA for the CDR3 is TGCAGCGCAAATACAGAGAGCTCCTACGAGCAGTACTTC.

The J gene is TRBJ2-7, the V gene TRBV4-1, with TRBD2 identical over 9 bases. The CDR3 totals 14 residues. Trimming took 4 bases from V and 1 from J; bases not matched to a gene: 2. Germline loops: CDR1 MGHRA, CDR2 YSYEKL. CDR3 nucleotides: TGCGCCAGCAGCCTAGCGGGGGTATCCTACGAGCAGTACTTC. Translating gives CASSLAGVSYEQYF.

The rearrangement uses TRBV18 and TRBJ2-2; 8 positions agree with TRBD2. V lost 3 bases to trimming and J lost 0 bases; unmatched junction nucleotides: 3. The CDR3 length is 16 residues. Per germline, CDR1 KGHSH and CDR2 LQKENI. The CDR3 spells CASSPGGLANTGELFF. In DNA form, the CDR3 reads TGTGCCAGCTCACCCGGGGGACTAGCGAACACCGGGGAGCTGTTTTTT.

This clone was seen more than once but under ten times. The chain joins TRBV27 to TRBJ1-2; TRBD1 matches at 12 bases. The germline V gene encodes CDR1 MNHEY and CDR2 SMNVEV (reference sequence). V trimming: 4 bases; J trimming: 8 bases; junction bases outside the gene matches: 5. This CDR3 region has 14 residues. The CDR3 nucleotides read TGTGCCAGCAGTTACGGGACAGGGGGCGAGGGCTACACCTTC. It encodes CASSYGTGGEGYTF.